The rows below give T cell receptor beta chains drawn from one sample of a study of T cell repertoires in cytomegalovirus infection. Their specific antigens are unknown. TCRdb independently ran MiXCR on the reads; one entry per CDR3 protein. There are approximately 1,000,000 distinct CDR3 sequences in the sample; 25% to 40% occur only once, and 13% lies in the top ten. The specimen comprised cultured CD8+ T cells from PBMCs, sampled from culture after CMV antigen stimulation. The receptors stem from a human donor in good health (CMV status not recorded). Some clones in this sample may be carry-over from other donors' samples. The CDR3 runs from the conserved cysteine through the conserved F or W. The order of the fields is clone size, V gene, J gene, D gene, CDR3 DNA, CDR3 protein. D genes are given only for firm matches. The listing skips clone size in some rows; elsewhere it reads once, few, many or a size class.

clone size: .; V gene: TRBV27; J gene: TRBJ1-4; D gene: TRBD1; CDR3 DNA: TGTGCCAGCAGCTCTCAGGGGGCAGGGGAAAGACTGTTTTTT; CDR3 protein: CASSSQGAGERLFF
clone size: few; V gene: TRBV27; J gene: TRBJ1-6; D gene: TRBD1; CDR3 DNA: TGTGCCAGCAGTCCGCTGACTACCGACAGGGGTCCTACGAATTCACCCCTCCACTTT; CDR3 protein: CASSPLTTDRGPTNSPLHF
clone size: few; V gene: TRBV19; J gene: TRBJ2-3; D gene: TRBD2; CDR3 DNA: TGTGCCAGTAGCCCAGCGGCGGGGGGGGCCGGTGCAGATACGCAGTATTTT; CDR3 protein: CASSPAAGGAGADTQYF
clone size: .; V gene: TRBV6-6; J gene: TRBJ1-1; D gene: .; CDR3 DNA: TGTGCCAGCAGTTATGTGGATGAGGGGAGCACTGAAGCTTTCTTT; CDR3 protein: CASSYVDEGSTEAFF
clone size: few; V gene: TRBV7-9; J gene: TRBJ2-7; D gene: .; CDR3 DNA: TGTGCCAGCAGCTTAGAACAGGGTGGCTCCTACGAGCAGTACTTC; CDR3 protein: CASSLEQGGSYEQYF
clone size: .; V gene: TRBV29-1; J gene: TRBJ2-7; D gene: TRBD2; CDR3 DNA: TGCAGCGTTGCCCAGCCTAGCGGGGGGGCAGGTACCTACGAGCAGTACTTC; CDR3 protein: CSVAQPSGGAGTYEQYF
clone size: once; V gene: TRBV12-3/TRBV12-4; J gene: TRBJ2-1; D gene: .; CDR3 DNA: TGTGCCAGCAGGCGGGCCGAGCAGTTCTTC; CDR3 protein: CASRRAEQFF
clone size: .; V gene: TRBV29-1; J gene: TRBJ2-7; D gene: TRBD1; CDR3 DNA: TGCAGCGTGACAGGGGGGATTGGTGAGCAGTACTTC; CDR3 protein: CSVTGGIGEQYF
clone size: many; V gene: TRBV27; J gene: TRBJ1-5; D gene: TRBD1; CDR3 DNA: TGTGCCAGCAGCGCCGGGACAGCTTTTCGTAGCAATCAGCCCCAGCATTTT; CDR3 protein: CASSAGTAFRSNQPQHF
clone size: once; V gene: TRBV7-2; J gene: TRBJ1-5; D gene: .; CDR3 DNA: TGTGCCAGCAGCTTGGATGGAGGGGCTCAGCCCCAGCATTTT; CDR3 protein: CASSLDGGAQPQHF
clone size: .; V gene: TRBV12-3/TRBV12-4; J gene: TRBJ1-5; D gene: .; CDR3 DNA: TGTGCCAGCAGTTTCTATGCGGATCAGCCCCAGCATTTT; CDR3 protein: CASSFYADQPQHF
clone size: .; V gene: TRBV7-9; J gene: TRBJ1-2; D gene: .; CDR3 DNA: TGTGCCAGCAGCCGTCCAACAGGGTTTGGCTACACCTTC; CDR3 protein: CASSRPTGFGYTF
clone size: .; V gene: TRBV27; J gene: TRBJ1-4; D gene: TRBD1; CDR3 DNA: TGTGCCAGCAACTACAGGGGGCATGCAGCTAATGAAAAACTGTTTTTT; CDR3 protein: CASNYRGHAANEKLFF
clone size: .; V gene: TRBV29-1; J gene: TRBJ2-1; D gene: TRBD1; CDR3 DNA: TGCAGCGTCCATTTACCGGACAGGAGTGGTTACAATGAGCAGTTCTTC; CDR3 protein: CSVHLPDRSGYNEQFF
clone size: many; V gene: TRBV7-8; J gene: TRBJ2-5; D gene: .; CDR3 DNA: TGTGCCATCACAAGCAGGCAAGAGACCCAGTACTTC; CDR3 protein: CAITSRQETQYF
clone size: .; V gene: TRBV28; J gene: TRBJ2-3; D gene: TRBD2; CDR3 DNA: TGTGCCAGCAGCTCCCTCGTAATAGCGGGGGGGCCGGTTGGGACAGATACGCAGTATTTT; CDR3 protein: CASSSLVIAGGPVGTDTQYF
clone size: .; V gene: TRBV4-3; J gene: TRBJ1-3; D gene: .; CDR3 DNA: TGCGCCAGCAGCCAAGAATTCCCCGGGAACTCTGGAAACACCATATATTTT; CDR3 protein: CASSQEFPGNSGNTIYF
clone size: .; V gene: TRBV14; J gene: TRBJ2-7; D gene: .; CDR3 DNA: TGTGCCAGCAGCCAAGATTATGGGTACTACGAGCAGTACTTC; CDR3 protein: CASSQDYGYYEQYF
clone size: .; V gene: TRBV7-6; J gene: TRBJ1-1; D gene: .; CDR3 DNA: TGTACCAGCACGCCAAGGGGGGCGAAGACTGAAGCTTTCTTT; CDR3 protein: CTSTPRGAKTEAFF
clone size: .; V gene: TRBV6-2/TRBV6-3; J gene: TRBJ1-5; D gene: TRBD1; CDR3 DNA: TGTGCCAGCAGAAAAGACAGGGCAAGCAATCAGCCCCAGCATTTT; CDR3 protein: CASRKDRASNQPQHF
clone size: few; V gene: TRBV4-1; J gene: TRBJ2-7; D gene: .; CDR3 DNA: TGCGCCAGCAGCCAAGATCGGTCAGGGGGGGACGAGCAGTACTTC; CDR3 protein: CASSQDRSGGDEQYF
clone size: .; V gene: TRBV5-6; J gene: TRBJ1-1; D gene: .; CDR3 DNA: TGTGCCAGCAGCTTGCTCAGCACGAACACTGAAGCTTTCTTT; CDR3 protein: CASSLLSTNTEAFF
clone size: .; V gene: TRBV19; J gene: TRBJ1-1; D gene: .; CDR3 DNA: TGTGCCAGTAGAGCCCTGGGCACTGAAGCTTTCTTT; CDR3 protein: CASRALGTEAFF
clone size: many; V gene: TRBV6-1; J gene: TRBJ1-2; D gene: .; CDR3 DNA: TGTGCCAGCAGTGCGTCGGTCCGGGCTGTTAACTATGGCTACACCTTC; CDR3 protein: CASSASVRAVNYGYTF
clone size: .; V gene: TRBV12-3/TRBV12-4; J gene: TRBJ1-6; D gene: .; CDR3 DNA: TGTGCCAGCAGTCACAGCTCCTATAATTCACCCCTCCACTTT; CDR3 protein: CASSHSSYNSPLHF
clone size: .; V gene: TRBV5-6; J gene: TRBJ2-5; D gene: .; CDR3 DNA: TGTGCCAGCAGCTTGGAGGGCAGGGACCGAGAGACCCAGTACTTC; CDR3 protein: CASSLEGRDRETQYF
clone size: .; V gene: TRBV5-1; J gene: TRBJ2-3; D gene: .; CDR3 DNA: TGCGCCAGCAGCTTGGATGGGGCACTCACAGATACGCAGTATTTT; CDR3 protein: CASSLDGALTDTQYF
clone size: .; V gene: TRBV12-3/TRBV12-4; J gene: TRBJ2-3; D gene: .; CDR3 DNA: TGTGCCAGCACCTCCTACAATGGGGATACGCAGTATTTT; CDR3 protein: CASTSYNGDTQYF
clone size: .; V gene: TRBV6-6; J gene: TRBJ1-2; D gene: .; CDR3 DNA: TGTGCCAGCAGTTACTCGTTTGAGGGGCGCGAATTTGGCTACACCTTC; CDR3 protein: CASSYSFEGREFGYTF
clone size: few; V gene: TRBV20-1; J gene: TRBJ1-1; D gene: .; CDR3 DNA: TGCAGTGCCCGGGGACTGCTCATGAACACTGAAGCTTTCTTT; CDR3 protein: CSARGLLMNTEAFF
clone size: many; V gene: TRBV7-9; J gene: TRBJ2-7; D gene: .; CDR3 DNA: TGTGCCAGCAGCTTAACAGGTCCCTACGAGCAGTACTTC; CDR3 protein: CASSLTGPYEQYF
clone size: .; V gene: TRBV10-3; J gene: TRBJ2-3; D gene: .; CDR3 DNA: TGTGCCATCAGTGAGCCGAATCGGGGGGCTCTAATTGTCACAGATACGCAGTATTTT; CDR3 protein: CAISEPNRGALIVTDTQYF
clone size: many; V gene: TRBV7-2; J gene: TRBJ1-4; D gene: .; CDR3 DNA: TGTGCCAGCAGCTTAGAACCCCCGTCGGTCCTGGCCAAACTGTTTTTT; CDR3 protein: CASSLEPPSVLAKLFF
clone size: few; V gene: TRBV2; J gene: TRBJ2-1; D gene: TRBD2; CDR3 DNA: TGTGCCAGCAGTGGGGGAGGACTAGCGCTAGCCTACAATGAGCAGTTCTTC; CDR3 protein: CASSGGGLALAYNEQFF
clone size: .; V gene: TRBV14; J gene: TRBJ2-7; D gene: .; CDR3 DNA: TGTGCCAGCAGCCAGAAGCCGTGGGGGGACGAGCAGTACTTC; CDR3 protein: CASSQKPWGDEQYF
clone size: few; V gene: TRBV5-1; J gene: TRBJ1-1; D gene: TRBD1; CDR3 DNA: TGCGCCAGCAGCACCGGCCCCAGGACAGGGGAGAACACTGAAGCTTTCTTT; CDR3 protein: CASSTGPRTGENTEAFF
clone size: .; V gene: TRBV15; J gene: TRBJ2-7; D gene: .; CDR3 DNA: TGTGCCACCAGGGCAGATCAGGAGGGGTACGAGCAGTACTTC; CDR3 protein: CATRADQEGYEQYF
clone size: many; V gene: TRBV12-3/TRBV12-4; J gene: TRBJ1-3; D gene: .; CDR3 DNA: TGTGCCAGCAGCTTAGGTGGGGCTGGAAACACCATATATTTT; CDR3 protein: CASSLGGAGNTIYF
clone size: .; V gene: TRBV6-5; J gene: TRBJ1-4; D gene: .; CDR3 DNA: TGTGCCAGCAGGATTTTCCCCGCAACTAATGAAAAACTGTTTTTT; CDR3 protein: CASRIFPATNEKLFF
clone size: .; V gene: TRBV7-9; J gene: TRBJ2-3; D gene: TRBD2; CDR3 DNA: TGTGCCAGCAGCCCCCGAGACGGGGGGATTACAGATACGCAGTATTTT; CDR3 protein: CASSPRDGGITDTQYF
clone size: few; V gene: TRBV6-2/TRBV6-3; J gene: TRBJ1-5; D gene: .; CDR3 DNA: TGTGCCAGCTGGCAAGGTAATAGCAATCAGCCCCAGCATTTT; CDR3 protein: CASWQGNSNQPQHF
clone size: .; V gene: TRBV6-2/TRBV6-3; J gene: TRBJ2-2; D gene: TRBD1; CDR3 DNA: TGTGCCAGCAGTTACTCCACAGGGGGAACGGCAAACACCGGGGAGCTGTTTTTT; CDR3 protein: CASSYSTGGTANTGELFF
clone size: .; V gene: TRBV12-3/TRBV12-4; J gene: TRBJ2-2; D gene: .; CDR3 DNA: TGTGCCAGCAGCCCCACCTCCCCAGGGAACACCGGGGAGCTGTTTTTT; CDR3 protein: CASSPTSPGNTGELFF
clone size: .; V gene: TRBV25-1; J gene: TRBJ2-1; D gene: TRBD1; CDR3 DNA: TGTGCCAGCAGGGGGGGACAGGGGACCTTTGGGGAGCAGTTCTTC; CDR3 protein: CASRGGQGTFGEQFF
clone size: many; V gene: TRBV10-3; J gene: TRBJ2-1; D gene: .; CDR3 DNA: TGTGCCATCAGTAGCGACAGGAGGGGTGGAGATGAGCAGTTCTTC; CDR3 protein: CAISSDRRGGDEQFF
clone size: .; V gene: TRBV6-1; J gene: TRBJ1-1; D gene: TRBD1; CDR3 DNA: TGTGCCAGCAGTGCACAGGGGCTGACCGACACTGAAGCTTTCTTT; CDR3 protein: CASSAQGLTDTEAFF
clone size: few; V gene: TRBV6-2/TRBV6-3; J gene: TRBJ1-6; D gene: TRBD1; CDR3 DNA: TGTGCCAGCAGTTCACAGGGGTTTGGATATAATTCACCCCTCCACTTT; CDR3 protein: CASSSQGFGYNSPLHF
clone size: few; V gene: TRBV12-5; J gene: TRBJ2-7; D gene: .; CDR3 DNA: TGTGCTAGTGGTTTGGGCAGAACGACTCGCGAGCAGTACTTC; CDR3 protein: CASGLGRTTREQYF
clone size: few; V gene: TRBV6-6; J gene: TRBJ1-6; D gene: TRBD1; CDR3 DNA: TGTGCCAGCACCATACTGCTGATAGGACAGGGGAATTCACCCCTCCACTTT; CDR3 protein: CASTILLIGQGNSPLHF
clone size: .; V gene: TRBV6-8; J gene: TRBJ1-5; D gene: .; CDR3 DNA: TGTGCCAGCAGTTTGGCGGCCCGCAATCAGCCCCAGCATTTT; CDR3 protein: CASSLAARNQPQHF